A selection of T cell receptor beta chains follows, all from one sample in a study of OX40 agonist ivuxolimab in advanced cancers. Assay: immunoSEQ multiplex PCR; the TCRdb copy retains only in-frame clones and omits some. Of about 46,000 clones in the sample, around nine tenths were seen once. Specimen: CD4+ or CD8+ T cells sorted from blood, collected in a trial of the OX40 agonist ivuxolimab. These receptors originate from an adult with an advanced solid tumor such as melanoma, head and neck, liver or kidney cancer. Each CDR3 is given with its conserved first and last residue. The D gene is left open where the match is weak. Size is omitted from some rows. Given values are once, few, many or a class for expanded clones.

length	J	size	V	D	DNA	CDR3
14	TRBJ2-7	-	TRBV6-1	-	TGTGCCAGCAGTGGTACCAGGGCCTCCTACGAGCAGTACTTC	CASSGTRASYEQYF
12	TRBJ2-2	-	TRBV19	-	TGTGCCAGTAGTCGGGTCACCGGGGAGCTGTTTTTT	CASSRVTGELFF
12	TRBJ2-3	-	TRBV18	-	TGTGCCAGCTCACTAGACCCAGATACGCAGTATTTT	CASSLDPDTQYF
15	TRBJ2-2	-	TRBV28	TRBD1	TGTGCCAGCAGCCCTGGACAGGCCCCGGCCAGGGAGCTGTTTTTT	CASSPGQAPARELFF
15	TRBJ1-6	-	TRBV12-5	-	TGTGCTAGTGGCCCCGCCAATAGGCCTAATTCACCCCTCCACTTT	CASGPANRPNSPLHF
15	TRBJ2-1	-	TRBV7-9	TRBD2	TGTGCCAGCAGCTTAGACGGACTAGCGGGAGCTGAGCAGTTCTTC	CASSLDGLAGAEQFF
11	TRBJ2-7	-	TRBV6-1	-	TGTGCCAGCAGTGAAACCTACGAGCAGTACTTC	CASSETYEQYF
14	TRBJ2-3	once	TRBV19	-	TGTGCCAGTAGTATGGGACCCCCCGGGGATACGCAGTATTTT	CASSMGPPGDTQYF
13	TRBJ2-5	-	TRBV19	-	TGTGCCAGTAGTATACCAAATGGGGAGACCCAGTACTTC	CASSIPNGETQYF
16	TRBJ2-1	-	TRBV19	TRBD2	TGTGCCAGTAGTACCAAAGCGGGAGGGTATATCAATGAGCAGTTCTTC	CASSTKAGGYINEQFF